These 23 T cell receptor beta chains originate from one sample sequenced in a study of blood T cell repertoires in COVID-19. The table came from immunoSEQ multiplex PCR; TCRdb's copy has only in-frame clones and leaves some out. The sample lists tens of thousands of clones, approximately 84% seen once, with roughly 3.2% in the top ten. The sample comprised peripheral blood. Every receptor here comes from a man between 50 and 59 years old with active COVID-19.

This rearrangement joins TRBV4-2 to TRBJ2-1, with D perhaps matching TRBD2 (7 bases). The CDR3 spans 17 residues. Deletions cut 0 bases from V and 4 bases from J, with 16 bases between. The germline V gene has CDR1 LGHNA and CDR2 YNFKEQ. CDR3 nucleotide sequence: TGTGCCAGCAGCCAAGAATTAGGAGGGGGGGTATACAATGAGCAGTTCTTC. This codes for CASSQELGGGVYNEQFF.

The chain joins TRBV5-8 to TRBJ2-6; TRBD1 matches 7 bases. Germline trimming cut 4 bases from V and 0 bases from J; bases unmatched to any gene: 7. Germline CDR1 SGHTS, CDR2 YDEGEE. CDR3 length equals 17 residues. The CDR3 DNA follows: TGTGCCAGCAGCCAAGGGACAGCGAGCTCTGGGGCCAACGTCCTGACTTTC. This codes for CASSQGTASSGANVLTF.

V is TRBV6-1 and J is TRBJ2-1, with 8 nucleotides matching TRBD2. The CDR3 length is 17 residues. V gave up 1 base and J gave up 4 bases; unmatched junction bases: 9. Germline lookup yields CDR1 MNHNS and CDR2 SASEGT. CDR3: CASSEGGGGRTYNEQFF. The CDR3 DNA follows: TGTGCCAGCAGTGAAGGAGGCGGGGGGCGCACGTACAATGAGCAGTTCTTC.

This chain's CDR3 is CASSLSAASRDTQYF. For the CDR3, the DNA is TGTGCCAGCAGTTTAAGCGCGGCTTCCCGAGATACGCAGTATTTT. V is TRBV27 and J is TRBJ2-3; no reliable D call. The germline gives CDR1 MNHEY, CDR2 SMNVEV (reference sequence). This CDR3 contains 15 residues. The V and J ends lost 2 bases and 5 bases respectively, with 14 bases between them.

The chain has TRBV2 and TRBJ2-3; 7 positions agree with TRBD2. Germline lookup yields CDR1 SNHLY and CDR2 FYNNEI. The CDR3 contains 14 residues. J lost 0 bases, V lost 7 bases, and 4 bases had no gene match. CDR3 region: CASKASGSTDTQYF. CDR3 nucleotides: TGTGCCAGCAAGGCTAGCGGTAGCACAGATACGCAGTATTTT.

This rearrangement joins TRBV18 to TRBJ2-7; maybe TRBD2 (7 bases). Germline CDR1 reads KGHSH; CDR2 reads LQKENI. The CDR3 is 14 amino acids. The V end lost 5 bases, the J end lost 3 bases, and 14 bases lay between the germline ends. CDR3 nucleotides: TGTGCCAGCTCAGCCGGCGGGGGCGGCTACGAGCAGTACTTC. Translating gives CASSAGGGGYEQYF.

The chain couples TRBV29-1 to TRBJ1-2, with D perhaps TRBD1 (6 bases). Per the germline V gene, CDR1 is SQVTM and CDR2 is ANQGSEA. Trimming stripped 3 bases from V and 3 bases from J, with 11 bases between. CDR3 length equals 13 residues. The CDR3 coding sequence is TGCAGCGTTGAGAAAGGGGGTTACTATGGCTACACCTTC. This gives the protein CSVEKGGYYGYTF.

The chain uses TRBV28 and TRBJ2-7; TRBD2 is a possible D gene (6 bases). This CDR3 region has 14 residues. Deletions cut 2 bases from V and 5 bases from J, with 13 bases between. Germline-derived CDR1 and CDR2 are MDHEN and SYDVKM. CDR3 residues: CASSLGGVLHEQYF. The CDR3 nucleotides read TGTGCCAGCAGTTTAGGCGGGGTGTTACACGAGCAGTACTTC.

The chain uses TRBV3-1 (or the pseudogene TRBV3-2) and TRBJ1-4; 7 positions agree with TRBD1. Per the germline V gene, CDR1 is LGHDT and CDR2 is YNNKEL (reference sequence). V gave up 7 bases and J gave up 0 bases; unmatched junction bases: 5. CDR3 size: 15 residues. The CDR3 bases are TGTGCCAGCACCCAGGGGGGGGCAACTAATGAAAAACTGTTTTTT. It is translated as CASTQGGATNEKLFF.

J is TRBJ1-2 and V is TRBV5-1, with 9 nucleotides matching TRBD1. Germline lookup yields CDR1 SGHRS and CDR2 YFSETQ. Unmatched junction bases numbered 2, after V lost 3 bases and J lost 2 bases. The CDR3 runs to 14 residues. The CDR3 region is CASSSGTGNYGYTF. The CDR3 DNA is TGCGCCAGCAGCTCCGGGACAGGGAACTATGGCTACACCTTC.

This rearrangement joins TRBV5-1 to TRBJ2-2; 7 bases line up with TRBD2. V dropped 3 bases and J dropped 4; count of bases not matched to a gene: 6. This CDR3 is built from 15 residues. Per germline, CDR1 SGHRS and CDR2 YFSETQ. The DNA for the CDR3 is TGCGCCAGCAGCTATCGGCGGGAGCTCACCGGGGAGCTGTTTTTT. Translated: CASSYRRELTGELFF.

This clone was observed a single time. V and J are TRBV29-1 and TRBJ1-1; perhaps TRBD1 as D (5 bases). The CDR3 is made up of 13 amino acids. The germline gives CDR1 SQVTM, CDR2 ANQGSEA. Trimming left V 2 bases short and J 4 bases short, with 11 bases between. CDR3 sequence: CSVEWGGGTEAFF. DNA of the CDR3: TGCAGCGTTGAATGGGGCGGGGGCACTGAAGCTTTCTTT.

This sequence joins TRBV10-2 and TRBJ1-2; 11 bases are a match to TRBD1. The ends lost 3 bases at V and 2 bases at J; junction bases unmatched: 2. Germline V gene sequence: CDR1 WSHSY, CDR2 SAAADI. The CDR3 has 15 amino acids. The CDR3 region is CASSDWTGGNYGYTF. As DNA, the CDR3 is TGCGCCAGCAGTGACTGGACAGGGGGCAACTATGGCTACACCTTC.

This chain joins TRBV19 and TRBJ2-7, with 8 positions matching TRBD2. V was clipped by 3 bases and J by 0 bases; unmatched bases: 1. CDR1 is LNHDA, CDR2 SQIVND, per germline (reference sequence). This CDR3 is built from 14 residues. Written as DNA, the CDR3 is TGTGCCAGTAGTATGGCGGGGGGCTCCTACGAGCAGTACTTC. It codes for CASSMAGGSYEQYF.

Written as DNA, the CDR3 is TGCGCCAGCAGCCAAGTGGTGGCGGAGGGCTACACCTTC. It specifies CASSQVVAEGYTF. The V call is TRBV4-1, the J call TRBJ1-2; D remains unclear. The CDR3 runs 13 residues. Trimming left V 1 base short and J 8 bases short, with 11 bases between. The germline gives CDR1 MGHRA, CDR2 YSYEKL.

V and J are TRBV7-3 and TRBJ2-5, with 10 nucleotides matching TRBD2. The V gene's germline CDR1 is SGHTA and CDR2 FQGTGA. This CDR3 has 15 residues. Trimming removed 3 bases from V and 7 bases from J; junction bases left unmatched: 8. The CDR3: CASSFRTSGLGTQYF. The CDR3 DNA reads TGTGCCAGCAGCTTTAGGACTAGCGGTCTTGGGACCCAGTACTTC.

This chain uses TRBV7-2 with TRBJ1-6; D is uncertain. The CDR3 has 13 amino acids. The germline V gene encodes CDR1 SGHTA and CDR2 FQGNSA. The ends were cut back, 4 bases at V and 9 bases at J, with 10 bases in the middle. This CDR3 is CASSSRDGSPLHF. Written as DNA, the CDR3 is TGTGCCAGCAGCTCCCGGGATGGTTCACCCCTCCACTTT.

The chain employs TRBV7-9 and TRBJ1-2; TRBD1 is a possible D gene (6 bases). Trimming took 0 bases from V and 1 from J, leaving 12 bases between them. This CDR3 has 16 residues. CDR1 is SEHNR and CDR2 is FQNEAQ in the germline V gene (reference sequence). CDR3 in DNA: TGTGCCAGCAGCTTAGCTGGCGACAGGAATAACTATGGCTACACCTTC. Translated, it gives CASSLAGDRNNYGYTF.

A few counts support this clone. The CDR3 DNA reads TGTGCCAGCAGTTACCAGACAGCGGGGGACGGCGAGCAGTACTTC. Residues: CASSYQTAGDGEQYF. The chain couples TRBV6-5 to TRBJ2-7, with 8 bases that match TRBD2. CDR1 and CDR2 (germline): MNHEY, SVGAGI. The V and J ends lost 2 bases and 6 bases, in that order; junction bases with no gene match: 9. The CDR3 totals 15 residues.

The V gene is TRBV11-2, the J gene TRBJ2-2, with TRBD2 identical over 8 bases. The CDR3 contains 15 residues. CDR1 and CDR2 from the germline V gene are SGHAT and FQNNGV. The trim removed 6 bases at V and 4 bases at J, leaving 7 bases unmatched. The CDR3, as DNA: TGTGCCAGCAGATCGGGGGGGCCGGGCACCGGGGAGCTGTTTTTT. Amino acid sequence: CASRSGGPGTGELFF.

Within the sample, this clone is medium-sized. J is TRBJ2-2 and V is TRBV18, with 9 bases identical to TRBD2. J was trimmed by 7 bases and V by 3 bases; bases with no gene match: 12. CDR1 and CDR2 from the germline V gene are KGHSH and LQKENI. The CDR3 sequence is 17 residues long. The CDR3, as DNA: TGTGCCAGCTCACCCCCCGGAGCGGGGGGCGCCAACGGGGAGCTGTTTTTT. Encoded protein: CASSPPGAGGANGELFF. Variable domain in full (rest from reference TRBV18 and TRBJ2-2): NAGVMQNPRHLVRRRGQEARLRCSPMKGHSHVYWYRQLPEEGLKFMVYLQKENIIDESGMPKERFSAEFPKEGPSILRIQQVVRGDSAAYFCASSPPGAGGANGELFFGEGSRLTVL.

The CDR3 DNA reads TGTGCCAGCTCACGACAGGGTGGAACCGGGGAGCTGTTTTTT. Translating gives CASSRQGGTGELFF. The chain recombines TRBV18 with TRBJ2-2; TRBD1 agrees at 7 bases. Looked up from germline, CDR1 is KGHSH and CDR2 is LQKENI. J was trimmed by 5 bases and V by 4 bases; bases with no gene match: 4. The CDR3 is 14 amino acids. Looking up the rest from reference TRBV18 and TRBJ2-2 gives the full variable domain: NAGVMQNPRHLVRRRGQEARLRCSPMKGHSHVYWYRQLPEEGLKFMVYLQKENIIDESGMPKERFSAEFPKEGPSILRIQQVVRGDSAAYFCASSRQGGTGELFFGEGSRLTVL.

The V call is TRBV6-6, the J call TRBJ2-4; a weak D match, TRBD2 (5 bases). The CDR3 spans 16 residues. Trimming left V 4 bases short and J 3 bases short, with 16 bases between. Germline loops: CDR1 MNHNY, CDR2 SVGAGI (reference sequence). CDR3 region: CASSSTNSEVKNIQYF. The CDR3, as DNA: TGTGCCAGCAGTTCAACCAACTCGGAGGTCAAAAACATTCAGTACTTC.